This T cell receptor (beta chain) was retrieved from a study of CD49a tissue-resident CD8 T cells in human skin (dated by TCRdb to about 2017). With regard to the full study: Subsets of tissue-resident memory CD8+ T cells in human skin, defined by their expression of CD49a, CD69 and CD103, were what the study examined.

Sequences SGDLS (CDR1) and YYNGEE (CDR2) are obtained from the germline V gene. The V and J ends are trimmed by 4 bases and 4 bases, leaving 9 bases between them. The CDR3 sequence holds 13 residues, the cysteine and phenylalanine included. The kept DNA is CDR3 alone, 39 bases in frame from the first base. With respect to this clone: Its antigen has not been determined. The sample holds no much larger clone one base away, and base qualities are not on file.

For several healthy donors, CD8+ T cells were sorted from blood, dermis and epidermis, and the TCR beta CDR3 regions of these cells were analysed. Both blood and skin samples were provided by each TCR-sequenced donor, and all TCR-sequenced donors were healthy individuals. Sorting was used to isolate CD8+ T cell populations prior to TCR beta sequencing. Before any analysis of T cells, the skin was split into dermal and epidermal compartments. Libraries were constructed by the immunoSEQ multiplex PCR assay. The study's own analysis went as follows. Frequencies of TCR V beta family usage were compared among the sorted CD8+ T cell populations from blood, dermis and epidermis. As stored in TCRdb, this immuneACCESS dataset retains in-frame rearrangements with V and J assigned. A fraction of the clones does not appear; measured against another copy, unresolved V genes explain less than half of the discrepancy, and the remainder lacks a known reason. That table furnishes V, J and clone size, whereas the DNA furnished D and trimming. Here the sample has about 470 clones; approximately 65% occur a single time. Together, the top ten hold over 20% of the sample.

The sequence was collected from a human donor in good health. The sequenced material came from CD103- CD8+ T cells sorted from skin dermis. The rearrangement joined TRBV9 to TRBJ2-1; possibly the D gene is TRBD2, per 5 matching bases. The nucleotide sequence reads TGTGCCAGCAGCTTTAGCGAGTACAATGAGCAGTTCTTC. Its translation reads: CASSFSEYNEQFF.